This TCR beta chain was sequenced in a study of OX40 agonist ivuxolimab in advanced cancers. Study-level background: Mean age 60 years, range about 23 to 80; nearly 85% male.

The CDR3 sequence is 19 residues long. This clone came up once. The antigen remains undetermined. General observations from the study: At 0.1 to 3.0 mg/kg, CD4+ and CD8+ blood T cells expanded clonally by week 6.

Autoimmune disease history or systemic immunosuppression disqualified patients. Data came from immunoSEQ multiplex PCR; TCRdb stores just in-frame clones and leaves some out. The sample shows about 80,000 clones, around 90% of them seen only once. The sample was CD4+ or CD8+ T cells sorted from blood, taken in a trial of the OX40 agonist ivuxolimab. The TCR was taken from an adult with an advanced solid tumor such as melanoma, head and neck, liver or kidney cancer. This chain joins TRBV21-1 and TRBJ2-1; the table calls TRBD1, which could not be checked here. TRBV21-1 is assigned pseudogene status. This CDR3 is CASSKALVRGGPTYNEQFF. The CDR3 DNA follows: TGTGCCAGCAGCAAAGCGCTGGTGCGAGGGGGTCCCACCTACAATGAGCAGTTCTTC.